This is a list of T cell receptor beta chains from one sample in a study of T cell responses to AZD1222 COVID-19 vaccine. Measured with immunoSEQ multiplex PCR; TCRdb has only the in-frame clones, and not every one. The table shows just under 90,000 clones, with about 86% occurring only once. Specimen: peripheral blood, collected on day 0 of MenACWY control vaccination. The source is an adult in good health. Both conserved end residues are part of each CDR3. Each record gives: clone size, D gene, J gene, V gene, CDR3 DNA, CDR3 protein. D genes are given only for firm matches. The size entry is marked missing in some rows and otherwise reads once, few, many or a size class.

abundance: -; d_gene: -; j_gene: TRBJ1-2; v_gene: TRBV4-3; CDR3nt: TGCGCCAGCAGCCAAGAATTCGGGACCCCTCAGAGGGGCTACACCTTC; CDR3aa: CASSQEFGTPQRGYTF
abundance: -; d_gene: -; j_gene: TRBJ2-1; v_gene: TRBV14; CDR3nt: TGTGCCAGCAGCCAAGTAGGAGGGCTACTGAACAATGAGCAGTTCTTC; CDR3aa: CASSQVGGLLNNEQFF
abundance: -; d_gene: TRBD1; j_gene: TRBJ1-1; v_gene: TRBV29-1; CDR3nt: TGCAGCGCCAGGACAGGGGCGTCTGAAGCTTTCTTT; CDR3aa: CSARTGASEAFF
abundance: -; d_gene: -; j_gene: TRBJ2-7; v_gene: TRBV21-1; CDR3nt: TGTGCCAGCAGCAAATTTAGGCCGGGACTAGGGGTGTACGAGCAGTACTTC; CDR3aa: CASSKFRPGLGVYEQYF
abundance: -; d_gene: TRBD1; j_gene: TRBJ1-6; v_gene: TRBV9; CDR3nt: TGTGCCAGCAGCGTAGCTACTGGAGGGACAGGGCCCAGGGGCCTCCACTTT; CDR3aa: CASSVATGGTGPRGLHF
abundance: -; d_gene: -; j_gene: TRBJ1-1; v_gene: TRBV11-3; CDR3nt: TGTGCCAGCAGCCCCGACGCGAACACTGAAGCTTTCTTT; CDR3aa: CASSPDANTEAFF
abundance: -; d_gene: -; j_gene: TRBJ2-2; v_gene: TRBV5-8; CDR3nt: TGTGCCAGCAGCTTTCGGAGGGGGCGCGATTGGGCCGGGGAGCTGTTTTTT; CDR3aa: CASSFRRGRDWAGELFF
abundance: -; d_gene: -; j_gene: TRBJ2-2; v_gene: TRBV3-1/TRBV3-2; CDR3nt: TGTGCCAGCAGCCAAGATTCGTCAGGCACCGGGGAGCTGTTTTTT; CDR3aa: CASSQDSSGTGELFF
abundance: -; d_gene: -; j_gene: TRBJ1-5; v_gene: TRBV7-2; CDR3nt: TGTGCCAGCAGCTTATCCGGACAGAGCCCCAATCAGCCCCAGCATTTT; CDR3aa: CASSLSGQSPNQPQHF
abundance: -; d_gene: TRBD1; j_gene: TRBJ2-2; v_gene: TRBV10-3; CDR3nt: TGTGCCATCAAAGGCTCAGGGGGATCCGCGAACACCGGGGAGCTGTTTTTT; CDR3aa: CAIKGSGGSANTGELFF
abundance: few; d_gene: -; j_gene: TRBJ2-1; v_gene: TRBV5-1; CDR3nt: TGCGCCAGCAGCGGGGACCTATACAATGAGCAGTTCTTC; CDR3aa: CASSGDLYNEQFF
abundance: once; d_gene: -; j_gene: TRBJ2-6; v_gene: TRBV7-2; CDR3nt: TGTGCCAGCAGCTTCAATGCTGGGGCCAACGTCCTGACTTTC; CDR3aa: CASSFNAGANVLTF
abundance: -; d_gene: TRBD1; j_gene: TRBJ2-1; v_gene: TRBV4-3; CDR3nt: TGCGCCAGCAGCCAAGATTACAGGGGAAATATCGACAATGAGCAGTTCTTC; CDR3aa: CASSQDYRGNIDNEQFF
abundance: -; d_gene: -; j_gene: TRBJ1-2; v_gene: TRBV30; CDR3nt: TGTGCCTGGAGCACCAGGGGCTCTACTTGGCGCGGCTACACCTTC; CDR3aa: CAWSTRGSTWRGYTF
abundance: -; d_gene: -; j_gene: TRBJ1-2; v_gene: TRBV15; CDR3nt: TGTGCCACCAGCAGAGATCTCTCTAGGTATGGCTACACCTTC; CDR3aa: CATSRDLSRYGYTF
abundance: -; d_gene: -; j_gene: TRBJ2-3; v_gene: TRBV5-6; CDR3nt: TGTGCCAGCAGGCCAGGGTGGTCAGATACGCAGTATTTT; CDR3aa: CASRPGWSDTQYF
abundance: once; d_gene: -; j_gene: TRBJ2-3; v_gene: TRBV12-3/TRBV12-4; CDR3nt: TGTGCCAGCAGACAAAGTGGGCCAGATACGCAGTATTTT; CDR3aa: CASRQSGPDTQYF
abundance: -; d_gene: -; j_gene: TRBJ2-2; v_gene: TRBV7-2; CDR3nt: TGTGCCAGCAGCTTAGTGAACGGGGAGCTGTTTTTT; CDR3aa: CASSLVNGELFF
abundance: -; d_gene: -; j_gene: TRBJ2-5; v_gene: TRBV27; CDR3nt: TGTGCCAGCAGTCCCGGAATTGCTGACGCTGAGACCCAGTACTTC; CDR3aa: CASSPGIADAETQYF
abundance: few; d_gene: -; j_gene: TRBJ1-4; v_gene: TRBV5-6; CDR3nt: TGTGCCAGCAGCGGCCAAACAGGCTCCGTTAATGAAAAACTGTTTTTT; CDR3aa: CASSGQTGSVNEKLFF
abundance: -; d_gene: -; j_gene: TRBJ2-3; v_gene: TRBV27; CDR3nt: TGTGCCAGCAGTTTAGAAGTCCCCGGGGGAAATACGCAGTATTTT; CDR3aa: CASSLEVPGGNTQYF
abundance: few; d_gene: -; j_gene: TRBJ2-7; v_gene: TRBV28; CDR3nt: TGTGCCAGCAGGAGCTACGAGCAGTACTTC; CDR3aa: CASRSYEQYF
abundance: -; d_gene: -; j_gene: TRBJ2-5; v_gene: TRBV6-2/TRBV6-3; CDR3nt: TGTGCCAGCAGTTACGGGCAGCGAGTACAGACCCAGTACTTC; CDR3aa: CASSYGQRVQTQYF
abundance: -; d_gene: -; j_gene: TRBJ1-2; v_gene: TRBV14; CDR3nt: TGTGCCAGCAGCCAAGTAGCTAACTATGGCTACACCTTC; CDR3aa: CASSQVANYGYTF
abundance: -; d_gene: -; j_gene: TRBJ2-2; v_gene: TRBV25-1; CDR3nt: TGTGCCAGCAGTCTACAGGGTGCTTCTACCGGGGAGCTGTTTTTT; CDR3aa: CASSLQGASTGELFF
abundance: -; d_gene: TRBD1; j_gene: TRBJ1-5; v_gene: TRBV18; CDR3nt: TGTGCCAGCTCACCGCCAGGACAGGGGGACAATCAGCCCCAGCATTTT; CDR3aa: CASSPPGQGDNQPQHF
abundance: -; d_gene: -; j_gene: TRBJ2-2; v_gene: TRBV30; CDR3nt: TGTGCCTGGAGTACAACAGGGAGGGTCGCCGGGGAGCTGTTTTTT; CDR3aa: CAWSTTGRVAGELFF
abundance: -; d_gene: -; j_gene: TRBJ1-2; v_gene: TRBV6-5; CDR3nt: TGTGCCAGCACCCCAGGGAGTAACTATGGCTACACCTTC; CDR3aa: CASTPGSNYGYTF
abundance: -; d_gene: TRBD1; j_gene: TRBJ2-7; v_gene: TRBV3-1/TRBV3-2; CDR3nt: TGTGCCAGCAGCTTCGGGACAGGAGAGACCTACGAGCAGTACTTC; CDR3aa: CASSFGTGETYEQYF
abundance: -; d_gene: -; j_gene: TRBJ2-3; v_gene: TRBV7-9; CDR3nt: TGTGCCAGCAGCTGGGGGACGCCGGACACAGATACGCAGTATTTT; CDR3aa: CASSWGTPDTDTQYF
abundance: -; d_gene: -; j_gene: TRBJ2-5; v_gene: TRBV10-3; CDR3nt: TGTGCCATCAGTACCCCGGAGACCCAGTACTTC; CDR3aa: CAISTPETQYF
abundance: -; d_gene: TRBD1; j_gene: TRBJ1-1; v_gene: TRBV5-4; CDR3nt: TGTGCCAGCAGCCCGCCGACAGGGCAGGGAGGCACTGAAGCTTTCTTT; CDR3aa: CASSPPTGQGGTEAFF
abundance: -; d_gene: TRBD1; j_gene: TRBJ1-5; v_gene: TRBV4-2; CDR3nt: TGTGCCAGCAGCCAAGATCCGGTCTTATTCGGACAGGGATTTCAGCCCCAGCATTTT; CDR3aa: CASSQDPVLFGQGFQPQHF
abundance: -; d_gene: -; j_gene: TRBJ2-1; v_gene: TRBV18; CDR3nt: TGTGCCAGCTCACCAGAGGGCGTGAATGAGCAGTTCTTC; CDR3aa: CASSPEGVNEQFF
abundance: -; d_gene: -; j_gene: TRBJ1-1; v_gene: TRBV7-2; CDR3nt: TGTGCCAGCAGCTCCCGACAGGACCTAGGAGCTTTCTTT; CDR3aa: CASSSRQDLGAFF
abundance: -; d_gene: -; j_gene: TRBJ1-1; v_gene: TRBV7-8; CDR3nt: TGTGCCAGCAGCTTAGTACCCAGGACAGCGGGCGCTGAAGCTTTCTTT; CDR3aa: CASSLVPRTAGAEAFF
abundance: -; d_gene: -; j_gene: TRBJ2-5; v_gene: TRBV11-3; CDR3nt: TGTGCCAGCAGCTTAGGCCACGAAAAGACCCAGTACTTC; CDR3aa: CASSLGHEKTQYF
abundance: -; d_gene: -; j_gene: TRBJ2-1; v_gene: TRBV19; CDR3nt: TGTGCCAGCGGTCGGGGATATGTAAATGAGCAGTTCTTC; CDR3aa: CASGRGYVNEQFF
abundance: few; d_gene: -; j_gene: TRBJ1-2; v_gene: TRBV5-4; CDR3nt: TGTGCCAGCAGCTTGAGGGGGGTAAGGGGCTACACCTTC; CDR3aa: CASSLRGVRGYTF
abundance: -; d_gene: -; j_gene: TRBJ1-5; v_gene: TRBV4-2; CDR3nt: TGTGCCAGCAGCCAAGACCAGGGAGCCTGGCAGCCCCAGCATTTT; CDR3aa: CASSQDQGAWQPQHF
abundance: -; d_gene: TRBD1; j_gene: TRBJ2-5; v_gene: TRBV28; CDR3nt: TGTGCCAGCAGTTTATTGGATTTTGGCAGGGGGCAACAAGAGACCCAGTACTTC; CDR3aa: CASSLLDFGRGQQETQYF
abundance: -; d_gene: -; j_gene: TRBJ2-5; v_gene: TRBV5-1; CDR3nt: TGCGCCAGCAGCTTGGGACGCCTGGGGGAGACCCAGTACTTC; CDR3aa: CASSLGRLGETQYF
abundance: -; d_gene: -; j_gene: TRBJ1-1; v_gene: TRBV20-1; CDR3nt: TGCAGTGCTAGTGGATTCCCCAACACTGAAGCTTTCTTT; CDR3aa: CSASGFPNTEAFF